These 14 T cell receptor beta chains share one sample of origin, sequenced in a study of T-cell memory formation after mild COVID-19. MiXCR, run by TCRdb on the 5' RACE reads, gives a single entry per CDR3 protein. The sample lists 100,000 to 120,000 distinct CDR3 sequences; over 20% were seen once. Sequencing was performed on PBMCs or a T cell subset sorted from them (not recorded which). These receptors were taken from a man between 18 and 29 years old who had mild COVID-19 (a few samples of this study predate the infection). Cell type and time point are not known.

The gene calls are TRBV12-3 or TRBV12-4 and TRBJ2-7, with TRBD1 matching over 10 bases. This CDR3 spans 15 amino acids. V shed 1 base, J shed 0 bases, and the junction held 0 bases outside the gene matches. The CDR3 sequence: CASSLGTGGSYEQYV. CDR3 sequence (DNA): TGTGCCAGCAGTTTAGGGACAGGGGGCTCCTACGAGCAGTACGTC.

V and J are TRBV27 and TRBJ2-7; D might be TRBD1 or TRBD2, each matching 5 bases. V lost 6 bases and J lost 6, with 15 bases in between. This CDR3 region has 13 residues. Germline V lookup: CDR1 MNHEY, CDR2 SMNVEV (reference sequence). The CDR3, as DNA: TGTGCCAGCAGCGTAAGGGTTGGGGGCGAGCAGTACTTC. This sequence encodes CASSVRVGGEQYF.

The chain uses TRBV6-5 and TRBJ1-1, with unresolved D. This CDR3 is 14 amino acids long. Germline V gives CDR1 MNHEY, CDR2 SVGAGI. Trimming removed 2 bases from V and 0 bases from J, with 7 bases in between. CDR3 sequence: CASSYTTLNTEAFF. The CDR3 DNA follows: TGTGCCAGCAGTTACACGACATTGAACACTGAAGCTTTCTTT.

The chain has TRBV5-1 and TRBJ2-5; 7 bases are shared with TRBD2. There are 14 residues in the CDR3. Germline CDR1 is SGHRS and CDR2 is YFSETQ. V dropped 2 bases and J dropped 3; count of bases not matched to a gene: 4. The chain's CDR3 is CASSFTAGEETQYF. As DNA, the CDR3 is TGCGCCAGCAGCTTTACGGCGGGGGAAGAGACCCAGTACTTC.

This clonotype showed up just a few times. The rearrangement links TRBV6-5 to TRBJ1-4; 7 nucleotides agree with TRBD1. CDR3 length equals 13 residues. From germline, CDR1 is MNHEY and CDR2 SVGAGI. Trimming took 6 bases from V and 4 from J; bases not matched to a gene: 2. As DNA, the CDR3 is TGTGCCAGCAGACAGGGGAATAATGAAAAACTGTTTTTT. Translating it yields CASRQGNNEKLFF.

Judged by abundance, this clonotype is medium-sized. This chain links TRBV6-6 with TRBJ2-3, with a tentative D call TRBD1 (6 bases). Germline V lookup: CDR1 MNHNY, CDR2 SVGAGI (reference sequence). Trimming shortened V by 3 bases and J by 2 bases, and 21 bases separated the two germline ends. The CDR3 length is 18 residues. The CDR3 nucleotides are TGTGCCAGCAGTTATACCTCCGGAGGACAGCGTCTCACAGATACGCAGTATTTT. This gives the protein CASSYTSGGQRLTDTQYF.

V usage is TRBV27 and J usage is TRBJ1-5, with 7 bases aligning to TRBD1. From germline, CDR1 is MNHEY and CDR2 SMNVEV (reference sequence). V lost 5 bases to trimming and J lost 6 bases; unmatched junction nucleotides: 4. This CDR3 comprises 13 residues. CDR3 nucleotides: TGTGCCAGCAGTCGTACAGGGGCTCAGCCCCAGCATTTT. This translates into CASSRTGAQPQHF.

The rearrangement joins TRBV7-9 to TRBJ1-5; D may be TRBD1 (6 bases). The CDR3 is 14 residues long. V shed 5 bases and J shed 6 bases, with 14 bases lying between them. The V gene's germline CDR1 is SEHNR and CDR2 FQNEAQ (reference sequence). The chain's CDR3 is CASSHGARGQPQHF. In DNA form, the CDR3 reads TGTGCCAGCAGCCATGGGGCCAGGGGTCAGCCCCAGCATTTT. Together with reference TRBV7-9 and TRBJ1-5, the CDR3 gives the full variable domain: DTGVSQNPRHKITKRGQNVTFRCDPISEHNRLYWYRQTLGQGPEFLTYFQNEAQLEKSRLLSDRFSAERPKGSFSTLEIQRTEQGDSAMYLCASSHGARGQPQHFGDGTRLSIL.

This chain connects TRBV12-3 or TRBV12-4 to TRBJ2-3, with 14 nucleotides matching TRBD2. This CDR3 has 15 amino acids. V was clipped by 7 bases and J by 8 bases; unmatched bases: 8. The CDR3 DNA reads TGTGCCAGCACAGGGACTAGCGGGGGCCGGGGTACGCAGTATTTT. It encodes CASTGTSGGRGTQYF.

This clonotype was seen a few times. The chain combines TRBV11-2 with TRBJ2-1; D could derive from TRBD1 or TRBD2 (6 bases each). The CDR3 is 14 residues long. The ends were cut back, 3 bases at V and 6 bases at J, with 12 bases in the middle. CDR1 is SGHAT and CDR2 is FQNNGV in the germline V gene. The CDR3 sequence is CASSLRGAINEQFF. The CDR3 DNA sequence: TGTGCCAGCAGCTTGAGGGGGGCTATCAATGAGCAGTTCTTC. The full variable domain, completed using reference TRBV11-2 and TRBJ2-1, is EAGVAQSPRYKIIEKRQSVAFWCNPISGHATLYWYQQILGQGPKLLIQFQNNGVVDDSQLPKDRFSAERLKGVDSTLKIQPAKLEDSAVYLCASSLRGAINEQFFGPGTRLTVL.

This clonotype occurred a few times. The V call is TRBV4-3, the J call TRBJ1-5; no clear D gene. Germline lookup yields CDR1 LGHNA and CDR2 YSLEER. Trimming removed 0 bases from V and 3 bases from J, with 9 bases in between. The CDR3 sequence is 15 residues long. The CDR3 DNA reads as TGCGCCAGCAGCCAAGATCCGGGTTTCAATCAGCCCCAGCATTTT. Translating it yields CASSQDPGFNQPQHF.

This clonotype was recorded a few times. At one of its ends the junction is not consistent with the germline gene, which may arise from a read error. The chain links TRBV7-9 to TRBJ2-1; maybe TRBD1 (5 bases). The germline V gene has CDR1 SEHNR and CDR2 FQNEAQ (reference sequence). The length of the CDR3 is 11 residues. The CDR3 sequence: CASSLGQGGVF. The CDR3 nucleotides are TGTGCCAGCAGCTTAGGCCAGGGTGGGGTCTTC. Using reference TRBV7-9 and TRBJ2-1 for the parts outside the CDR3, the full variable domain is DTGVSQNPRHKITKRGQNVTFRCDPISEHNRLYWYRQTLGQGPEFLTYFQNEAQLEKSRLLSDRFSAERPKGSFSTLEIQRTEQGDSAMYLCASSLGQGGVFGPGTRLTVL.

This clonotype appeared a few times. This chain uses TRBV7-9 with TRBJ2-7; tentatively, D is TRBD1 or TRBD2 (5 bases each). Trimming shortened V by 3 bases and J by 12 bases, and 15 bases separated the two germline ends. The CDR3 sequence is 12 residues long. From germline, CDR1 is SEHNR and CDR2 FQNEAQ (reference sequence). CDR3 sequence: CASSLAEGSRYF. DNA of the CDR3: TGTGCCAGCAGCTTGGCCGAGGGGAGCAGGTACTTC.

This chain joins TRBV27 and TRBJ1-2, with TRBD1 as a possible D gene (5 bases). The germline V gene encodes CDR1 MNHEY and CDR2 SMNVEV (reference sequence). The V end was cut by 5 bases, the J end by 2 bases, with 15 bases between. The CDR3 covers 15 residues. The DNA for the CDR3 is TGTGCCAGCAGTCCGTTTCCTACAGGAAACTATGGCTACACCTTC. Amino acid sequence: CASSPFPTGNYGYTF.